This entry lists 20 T cell receptor beta chains sequenced from one sample in a study of human T cells and chemical hapten exposure. One entry per CDR3 protein results from TCRdb running MiXCR on the RACE reads. The table shows 65,000 to 95,000 distinct CDR3 sequences, with 6.6% occurring only once. The time point here: patch test 2, 6 weeks after DPC sensitization. Treatment here: therapeutic diphenylcyclopropenone sensitization with weekly scalp DPC. The sequenced sample was whole blood, obtained in connection with sensitization to the hapten diphenylcyclopropenone (DPC). These receptors originate from a woman under 40 with alopecia areata. Some clones in this sample may be carry-over from other donors' samples.

This chain connects TRBV12-3 or TRBV12-4 to TRBJ1-2; D is possibly TRBD1 (5 bases). The CDR3 has 15 residues. V lost 6 bases, J lost 2 bases, and 16 bases lay in between. CDR3 amino acids: CASSPGVGWNYGYTF. The CDR3 bases are TGTGCCAGCAGCCCGGGGGTCGGCTGGAACTATGGCTACACCTTC.

A few counts support this clonotype. The chain joins TRBV18 to TRBJ1-1; TRBD1 is a possible D gene (5 bases). This CDR3 spans 16 amino acids. Trimming removed 0 bases from V and 5 bases from J, with 16 bases in between. Germline assignment: CDR1 KGHSH and CDR2 LQKENI. The CDR3 nucleotides read TGTGCCAGCTCACCACCGGGGGATCTTAGGACTACTGAAGCTTTCTTT. Residues: CASSPPGDLRTTEAFF. Drawing the rest from reference TRBV18 and TRBJ1-1, the complete variable domain is NAGVMQNPRHLVRRRGQEARLRCSPMKGHSHVYWYRQLPEEGLKFMVYLQKENIIDESGMPKERFSAEFPKEGPSILRIQQVVRGDSAAYFCASSPPGDLRTTEAFFGQGTRLTVV.

In its sample, this clonotype was seen many times. The V and J genes are TRBV20-1 and TRBJ2-1, with D possibly matching TRBD1 (6 bases). Germline loops: CDR1 DFQATT, CDR2 SNEGSKA (reference sequence). The CDR3 has 12 amino acids. Trimming removed 6 bases at V and 5 bases at J, with 11 bases between. The CDR3 nucleotides read TGCAGTGCCCTACAGGGACACAATGAGCAGTTCTTC. It is translated as CSALQGHNEQFF.

This clonotype was observed many times. The chain has TRBV20-1 and TRBJ2-4; either TRBD1 or TRBD2 may supply D (5 bases each). Looked up from germline, CDR1 is DFQATT and CDR2 is SNEGSKA (reference sequence). This CDR3 contains 18 residues. V was pared by 1 base and J by 0 bases, with 19 bases between. The CDR3 protein is CSARGLRDGLLAKNIQYF. As DNA, the CDR3 is TGCAGTGCTAGAGGTCTCCGGGACGGCCTCCTAGCCAAAAACATTCAGTACTTC.

In this sample, this clonotype turned up many times. The J gene is TRBJ2-7, the V gene TRBV30; maybe TRBD1 (6 bases). Trimming shortened V by 2 bases and J by 2 bases, and 16 bases separated the two germline ends. Germline CDR1 reads GTSNPN; CDR2 reads SVGIG (reference sequence). CDR3 size: 15 residues. CDR3 nucleotides: TGTGCCTGGAGTTTCTTGACAGGAGGCACCTACGAGCAGTACTTC. Translation gives CAWSFLTGGTYEQYF.

This clonotype has only a few counts. This chain connects TRBV5-1 to TRBJ2-3; 16 positions agree with TRBD2. The germline gives CDR1 SGHRS, CDR2 YFSETQ. CDR3 length: 16 amino acids. Unmatched junction bases numbered 3, after V lost 4 bases and J lost 4 bases. CDR3 DNA sequence: TGCGCCAGCAGCACGGGACTAGCGGGGGGGGCAGATACGCAGTATTTT. This gives the protein CASSTGLAGGADTQYF.

Many counts were recorded for this clonotype. This rearrangement joins TRBV20-1 to TRBJ2-3; TRBD2 agrees at 12 bases. The CDR3 length is 20 residues. Germline assignment: CDR1 DFQATT and CDR2 SNEGSKA (reference sequence). V trimming: 0 bases; J trimming: 2 bases; junction bases outside the gene matches: 15. The CDR3 nucleotides read TGCAGTGCTAGAGATCATCTAGCGGGGGGGCCGATCGGAAACACAGATACGCAGTATTTT. Protein: CSARDHLAGGPIGNTDTQYF.

This clonotype was observed at least ten times. The chain links TRBV5-1 to TRBJ2-7; possibly TRBD1 for D (5 bases). CDR1 SGHRS and CDR2 YFSETQ come from the germline V gene. The CDR3 contains 13 residues. V lost 5 bases to trimming and J lost 2 bases, with 11 bases between them. The CDR3 region has the DNA TGCGCCAGCAGGCCCGCAGGGACCTACGAGCAGTACTTC. This codes for CASRPAGTYEQYF.

This clonotype was recorded many times. The chain employs TRBV5-4 and TRBJ2-7; 9 bases align to TRBD1. Trimming removed 4 bases from V and 4 bases from J; junction bases left unmatched: 9. This CDR3 has 15 amino acids. CDR1 is SGHNT, CDR2 YYREEE, per germline (reference sequence). CDR3 in DNA: TGTGCCAGCAGCGCACAATCCGGGACAGGGTACGAGCAGTACTTC. Its translation is CASSAQSGTGYEQYF.

The chain employs TRBV5-1 and TRBJ2-5; no firm D call. The CDR3 extends over 14 amino acids. With 0 bases removed from V and 0 bases from J, the gap between germline ends came to 6 bases. The germline CDR1 and CDR2 sequences are SGHRS and YFSETQ. This CDR3 is CASSLGGNQETQYF. CDR3 DNA: TGCGCCAGCAGCTTGGGGGGAAACCAAGAGACCCAGTACTTC. Full variable domain (remainder filled in from reference TRBV5-1 and TRBJ2-5): KAGVTQTPRYLIKTRGQQVTLSCSPISGHRSVSWYQQTPGQGLQFLFEYFSETQRNKGNFPGRFSGRQFSNSRSEMNVSTLELGDSALYLCASSLGGNQETQYFGPGTRLLVL.

This clonotype was observed at least ten times. This rearrangement joins TRBV18 to TRBJ1-2, with no clear D. In germline, CDR1 is KGHSH, CDR2 LQKENI. The CDR3 covers 11 residues. Trimming left V 5 bases short and J 1 base short, with 2 bases between. The CDR3 DNA is TGTGCCAGCTCAGATAACTATGGCTACACCTTC. Translated, it gives CASSDNYGYTF.

The chain links TRBV6-1 to TRBJ1-4; TRBD1 is a possible D gene (6 bases). V lost 7 bases and J lost 7, with 19 bases in between. CDR3 size: 15 residues. Germline V gene lookup returns CDR1 MNHNS and CDR2 SASEGT. CDR3 sequence: CASTPKGVGGEKLFF. DNA of the CDR3: TGTGCCAGCACTCCAAAGGGGGTGGGAGGTGAAAAACTGTTTTTT.

This clonotype was seen ten or more times. This chain connects TRBV5-1 to TRBJ2-2; D is perhaps TRBD2 (5 bases). CDR1 SGHRS and CDR2 YFSETQ come from the germline V gene. The CDR3 covers 15 residues. The V end was cut by 0 bases, the J end by 6 bases, with 12 bases between. The CDR3 bases are TGCGCCAGCAGCTTGGCGGGGTATGAGGCCGGGGAGCTGTTTTTT. This translates into CASSLAGYEAGELFF.

This clonotype was counted ten times or more. The rearrangement uses TRBV7-2 and TRBJ2-7; 8 nucleotides align to TRBD1. Germline trimming cut 6 bases from V and 6 bases from J; bases unmatched to any gene: 4. CDR1 and CDR2 from the germline V gene are SGHTA and FQGNSA. The CDR3 extends over 12 amino acids. CDR3 DNA: TGTGCCAGCAGGCAGGGGGCGGTCGAGCAGTACTTC. Protein sequence: CASRQGAVEQYF.

This clonotype appeared a few times. This sequence joins TRBV12-3 or TRBV12-4 and TRBJ1-1; D possibly corresponds to TRBD1 (6 bases). This CDR3 contains 13 residues. V lost 6 bases and J 8 bases, leaving 16 bases between the germline ends. CDR3 amino acids: CASSQQSGEEAFF. The CDR3 nucleotides are TGTGCCAGCAGCCAGCAATCAGGGGAAGAAGCTTTCTTT.

This clonotype was counted a few times. The chain carries TRBV20-1 and TRBJ1-1; 7 bases align to TRBD1. The ends lost 1 base at V and 1 base at J; junction bases unmatched: 9. This CDR3 is 16 amino acids long. Germline V CDR1 and CDR2: DFQATT, SNEGSKA (reference sequence). CDR3 in amino acids: CSARVTGRARNTEAFF. CDR3 coding DNA: TGCAGTGCTAGAGTGACAGGGAGGGCCAGGAACACTGAAGCTTTCTTT.

This clonotype was counted only a few times. This chain uses TRBV9 with TRBJ2-3; 8 bases agree with TRBD2. The CDR3 covers 16 residues. The trim removed 2 bases at V and 5 bases at J, leaving 10 bases unmatched. Germline CDR1 reads SGDLS; CDR2 reads YYNGEE. CDR3 nucleotides: TGTGCCAGCAGCGTGAGATCAGCGGGGGCGCGAGATACGCAGTATTTT. It is translated as CASSVRSAGARDTQYF.

This clonotype occurred a few times. The V call is TRBV11-3, the J call TRBJ1-1, with D possibly TRBD1 on 5 matching bases. This CDR3 comprises 12 residues. Trimming took off 4 bases at V and 7 bases at J, with 10 bases between the two ends. Germline-derived CDR1 and CDR2 are SGHNT and YENEEA. CDR3 sequence: CASSSGFGEAFF. The CDR3 region has the DNA TGTGCCAGCAGCTCAGGGTTTGGTGAAGCTTTCTTT. Variable domain in full (rest from reference TRBV11-3 and TRBJ1-1): EAGVVQSPRYKIIEKKQPVAFWCNPISGHNTLYWYLQNLGQGPELLIRYENEEAVDDSQLPKDRFSAERLKGVDSTLKIQPAELGDSAVYLCASSSGFGEAFFGQGTRLTVV.

The gene calls are TRBV6-1 and TRBJ1-5; D is undetermined. This CDR3 has 15 amino acids. Germline V CDR1 and CDR2: MNHNS, SASEGT. Trimming shortened V by 6 bases and J by 0 bases, and 12 bases separated the two germline ends. CDR3 residues: CASRSGRSSNQPQHF. CDR3 bases: TGTGCCAGCAGGTCGGGCAGGAGTAGCAATCAGCCCCAGCATTTT.

This clonotype was seen only a few times. The chain uses TRBV18 and TRBJ1-4, with TRBD1 matching 7 bases. Germline CDR1 is KGHSH and CDR2 is LQKENI. The J segment lost 5 bases and the V segment lost 1 base, leaving 4 bases of the junction unmatched. The CDR3 length is 15 residues. The DNA of the CDR3 is TGTGCCAGCTCACCACGACAGGGTCCCAATGAAAAACTGTTTTTT. It translates to CASSPRQGPNEKLFF.